This passage covers 18 T cell receptor beta chains from one sample sequenced in a study of T cell clonotyping in hematopoietic cell transplantation. TCRdb's table, derived via immunoSEQ multiplex PCR, lists solely in-frame clones and lacks some. Seen here are some 16,000 clones, 85% to 95% observed once, and the top ten hold about 1.7%. The time point is: recipient sample about 28 days before transplant, after cytoreduction. Sequenced here: peripheral blood mononuclear cells, sampled before stem cell transplant. These receptors came from a young man with biphenotypic leukemia. Some clones in this sample may be carry-over from other donors' samples.

The rearrangement joins TRBV5-1 to TRBJ2-5; the match to TRBD1 covers 10 bases. The CDR3 consists of 15 residues. V was clipped by 4 bases and J by 4 bases; unmatched bases: 7. From germline, CDR1 is SGHRS and CDR2 YFSETQ. The CDR3 coding sequence is TGCGCCAGCAGCCCTGGGACAGGGGCTGGAGAGACCCAGTACTTC. Protein product: CASSPGTGAGETQYF.

This clone was detected only once. The gene calls are TRBV25-1 and TRBJ1-4; D remains unclear. The germline V gene has CDR1 MGHDK and CDR2 SYGVNS. V gave up 2 bases and J gave up 7 bases, with 20 bases separating them. The CDR3 totals 17 residues. The CDR3 here is CASSEGWGGWASEKLFF. In nucleotides, the CDR3 is TGTGCCAGCAGTGAAGGATGGGGTGGTTGGGCCAGTGAAAAACTGTTTTTT.

This chain joins TRBV6-6 and TRBJ1-2; D is uncertain. Germline V gene sequence: CDR1 MNHNY, CDR2 SVGAGI (reference sequence). The V end was cut by 4 bases, the J end by 5 bases, with 8 bases between. The CDR3 sequence is 12 residues long. CDR3 DNA sequence: TGTGCCAGCAGTTCCCAGCAGTATGGCTACACCTTC. As protein: CASSSQQYGYTF.

The chain couples TRBV9 to TRBJ1-2, with 9 bases lining up with TRBD1. Trimming cost V 0 bases and J 8 bases; bases outside gene matches: 5. The CDR3 has 14 residues. Germline V CDR1 and CDR2: SGDLS, YYNGEE. This CDR3 reads CASSVVATGGGYTF. The CDR3 DNA reads TGTGCCAGCAGCGTAGTAGCGACAGGGGGGGGCTACACCTTC.

J is TRBJ1-1 and V is TRBV28, with D tentatively TRBD1 (6 bases). CDR1 and CDR2 from the germline V gene are MDHEN and SYDVKM. The CDR3 loop spans 12 amino acids. The germline V and J ends were trimmed by 4 bases and 11 bases, with 14 bases remaining between them. The CDR3, as DNA: TGTGCCAGCAGTTCCCAGGGGTATCGGGCTTTCTTT. This codes for CASSSQGYRAFF.

This clone is medium-sized. CDR3 sequence reads: CASSQGRGTEAFF. The CDR3 bases are TGTGCCAGCAGTCAGGGGAGGGGGACTGAAGCTTTCTTT. The gene calls are TRBV2 and TRBJ1-1, with a weak D call TRBD1 (6 bases). CDR1 and CDR2 (germline): SNHLY, FYNNEI. The germline V and J ends were trimmed by 5 bases and 5 bases, with 12 bases remaining between them. The CDR3 sequence is 13 residues long.

The chain is built from TRBV4-1 and TRBJ2-7, with TRBD1 as a possible D gene (5 bases). This CDR3 has 14 amino acids. Trimming removed 4 bases from V and 0 bases from J, with 10 bases in between. Germline loops: CDR1 MGHRA, CDR2 YSYEKL. The CDR3 nucleotides are TGCGCCAGCAGCCTAAGACAGAGCTCCTACGAGCAGTACTTC. It yields the protein CASSLRQSSYEQYF.

The chain recombines TRBV14 with TRBJ2-7; 7 positions agree with TRBD1. Germline CDR1 reads SGHDN; CDR2 reads FVKESK. This CDR3 is 12 amino acids long. The V gene end was trimmed by 4 bases and the J gene end by 4 bases; junction bases not matched to a gene: 1. The CDR3 loop is CASSPQGYEQYF. The CDR3 DNA sequence: TGTGCCAGCAGCCCACAGGGGTACGAGCAGTACTTC.

The V call is TRBV6-5, the J call TRBJ1-3, with no clear D. The CDR3 runs 15 residues. V shed 4 bases and J shed 0 bases, with 10 bases lying between them. Germline V CDR1 and CDR2: MNHEY, SVGAGI. The CDR3 nucleotides read TGTGCCAGCAGTTCACCGGGAGACTCTGGAAACACCATATATTTT. This sequence encodes CASSSPGDSGNTIYF.

The gene calls are TRBV30 and TRBJ2-3, with unresolved D. The CDR3 is made up of 11 amino acids. The germline V gene has CDR1 GTSNPN and CDR2 SVGIG (reference sequence). V was cut by 3 bases and J by 7 bases, with 8 bases left in between. CDR3 coding DNA: TGTGCCTGGAGCGCGAAAAATACGCAGTATTTT. As protein: CAWSAKNTQYF.

V is TRBV30 and J is TRBJ1-2; D possibly corresponds to TRBD1 (5 bases). Germline loops: CDR1 GTSNPN, CDR2 SVGIG (reference sequence). V was trimmed by 8 bases and J by 4 bases, leaving 23 bases between them. The length of the CDR3 is 15 residues. CDR3 residues: CAGTDLSASSYGYTF. In DNA form, the CDR3 reads TGTGCCGGGACCGATTTGAGCGCGAGCTCCTATGGCTACACCTTC.

The V call is TRBV30, the J call TRBJ1-6; no clear D. Germline V lookup: CDR1 GTSNPN, CDR2 SVGIG (reference sequence). The CDR3 is 13 amino acids. Trimming removed 0 bases from V and 9 bases from J, with 9 bases in between. For the CDR3, the DNA is TGTGCCTGGAGTGTGCCCCCTTTTTCACCCCTCCACTTT. Protein sequence: CAWSVPPFSPLHF.

CDR3 nucleotide sequence: TGTGCCAGCTCTCCTTTGAGGTCGAACACCGGGGAGCTGTTTTTT. Protein: CASSPLRSNTGELFF. This rearrangement joins TRBV18 to TRBJ2-2; no clear D. The germline CDR1 and CDR2 sequences are KGHSH and LQKENI. There are 15 residues in the CDR3. Trimming stripped 6 bases from V and 0 bases from J, with 11 bases between.

The chain carries TRBV7-6 and TRBJ1-4; D is unclear. The germline gives CDR1 SGHVS, CDR2 FNYEAQ. This CDR3 has 18 amino acids. V was trimmed by 5 bases and J by 1 base, leaving 20 bases between them. CDR3 amino acids: CASSPLVVIEETNEKLFF. CDR3 nucleotide sequence: TGTGCCAGCAGCCCCCTCGTGGTGATCGAGGAAACTAATGAAAAACTGTTTTTT.

The sample holds one count of this clone. The rearrangement joins TRBV9 to TRBJ2-2, with 12 bases matching TRBD2. Per the germline V gene, CDR1 is SGDLS and CDR2 is YYNGEE. The CDR3 spans 16 residues. The junction had 5 bases not matched to a gene; V was cut back by 4 bases and J by 4 bases. The CDR3 DNA reads TGTGCCAGCAGCCCCCTAGCGGGGGGGGGCACCGGGGAGCTGTTTTTT. It translates to CASSPLAGGGTGELFF.

The rearrangement uses TRBV5-8 and TRBJ1-5; TRBD1 is a possible D gene (6 bases). This CDR3 contains 16 residues. The germline V and J ends were trimmed by 3 bases and 0 bases, with 13 bases remaining between them. CDR1 is SGHTS, CDR2 YDEGEE, per germline. CDR3 in amino acids: CASSWTGTYSNQPQHF. Here the CDR3 DNA reads TGTGCCAGCAGCTGGACCGGGACATATAGCAATCAGCCCCAGCATTTT.

The gene calls are TRBV6-5 and TRBJ2-1, with a tentative D call TRBD1 (6 bases). The length of the CDR3 is 15 residues. Germline values: CDR1 MNHEY, CDR2 SVGAGI. Trimming stripped 7 bases from V and 0 bases from J, with 13 bases between. The CDR3 protein is CASNEGVSSYNEQFF. CDR3 nucleotide sequence: TGTGCCAGCAATGAGGGGGTTAGCTCCTACAATGAGCAGTTCTTC.

CDR3 protein: CASNTGTANTEAFF. CDR3 coding DNA: TGTGCCAGTAATACCGGGACAGCTAACACTGAAGCTTTCTTT. The chain carries TRBV27 and TRBJ1-1; 7 bases align to TRBD1. V lost 9 bases and J lost 2; bases outside the gene matches: 9. The germline V gene encodes CDR1 MNHEY and CDR2 SMNVEV (reference sequence). The CDR3 totals 14 residues.